Below are 10 T cell receptor beta chains sequenced from a single sample in a study of cytomegalovirus exposure and HLA in healthy donors. Vbeta (60) and Jbeta (13) primers were used in the PCR. Produced via immunoSEQ multiplex PCR; TCRdb's table is partial and in-frame only. The table records around 97,000 clones, around 81% of them present only once. Sequences were obtained from PBMCs. Receptor source: a man between 40 and 49 years old in good health and CMV-seropositive.

J is TRBJ2-7 and V is TRBV5-6, with D perhaps matching TRBD2 (6 bases). This CDR3 is built from 12 residues. Germline CDR1 SGHDT, CDR2 YYEEEE. V lost 0 bases and J lost 7, with 8 bases in between. CDR3 region: CASSLGAGEQYF. The CDR3, as DNA: TGTGCCAGCAGCTTGGGGGCGGGAGAGCAGTACTTC.

The rearrangement uses TRBV7-8 and TRBJ1-2; D is unclear. The V end lost 6 bases, the J end lost 1 base, and 6 bases lay between the germline ends. CDR3 length: 12 residues. Per germline, CDR1 SGHVS and CDR2 FQNEAQ. In DNA, the CDR3 is TGTGCCAGCAGTGCGGTTAACTATGGCTACACCTTC. Its translation: CASSAVNYGYTF. The full variable domain, its missing parts supplied by reference TRBV7-8 and TRBJ1-2, is GAGVSQSPRYKVAKRGQDVALRCDPISGHVSLFWYQQALGQGPEFLTYFQNEAQLDKSGLPSDRFFAERPEGSVSTLKIQRTQQEDSAVYLCASSAVNYGYTFGSGTRLTVV.

The V and J genes are TRBV19 and TRBJ2-7; possible D gene TRBD2, 7 bases. The CDR3 loop spans 13 amino acids. The V gene's germline CDR1 is LNHDA and CDR2 SQIVND (reference sequence). Trimming removed 5 bases from V and 7 bases from J, with 15 bases in between. The CDR3 coding sequence is TGTGCCAGTAGTCCGGGGGGCCCGAAAGAGCAGTACTTC. It translates to CASSPGGPKEQYF.

This sequence joins TRBV19 and TRBJ2-1, with D maybe TRBD2 (7 bases). Germline loops: CDR1 LNHDA, CDR2 SQIVND (reference sequence). There are 15 residues in the CDR3. Deletions cut 3 bases from V and 5 bases from J, with 14 bases between. CDR3 residues: CASSIGGGMNNEQFF. DNA of the CDR3: TGTGCCAGTAGTATCGGCGGGGGCATGAACAATGAGCAGTTCTTC.

About this clone itself: This specimen includes other DNA sequences encoding the same CDR3. V and J are TRBV15 and TRBJ1-6; the match to TRBD1 covers 9 bases. The CDR3 length is 15 residues. The V gene end was trimmed by 2 bases and the J gene end by 10 bases; junction bases not matched to a gene: 6. Germline V gene lookup returns CDR1 LNHNV and CDR2 YYDKDF (reference sequence). In DNA, the CDR3 is TGTGCCACCAGCAGAACCGGGACAGGGAACTCACCCCTCCACTTT. Its translation: CATSRTGTGNSPLHF.

The chain couples TRBV19 to TRBJ2-3; 8 bases map to TRBD1. The germline V gene has CDR1 LNHDA and CDR2 SQIVND (reference sequence). Trimming at V came to 3 bases and at J to 3 bases, leaving 5 bases not matched to a gene. The CDR3 is 15 amino acids. CDR3 sequence: CASSIGDRLTDTQYF. The CDR3 DNA is TGTGCCAGTAGTATTGGGGACAGGTTGACAGATACGCAGTATTTT.

This clone was seen a single time. The chain employs TRBV5-4 and TRBJ1-1; TRBD1 matches 8 bases. Trimming at V came to 5 bases and at J to 1 base, leaving 4 bases not matched to a gene. The CDR3 is 14 amino acids. From germline, CDR1 is SGHNT and CDR2 YYREEE (reference sequence). CDR3 coding DNA: TGTGCCAGCAGGACCGGACAGGGGAACACTGAAGCTTTCTTT. This encodes CASRTGQGNTEAFF.

The V gene is TRBV2, the J gene TRBJ2-5; a possible D gene is TRBD1 (5 bases). The germline V gene encodes CDR1 SNHLY and CDR2 FYNNEI. V lost 4 bases to trimming and J lost 2 bases, with 11 bases between them. This CDR3 spans 14 amino acids. Written as DNA, the CDR3 is TGTGCCAGCAGTGGACAGACCGAACAAGAGACCCAGTACTTC. As protein: CASSGQTEQETQYF.

The chain links TRBV7-6 to TRBJ2-3; no firm D call. Trimming pared 5 bases from V and 2 bases from J, leaving 5 bases between. The CDR3 is 12 amino acids. Germline V CDR1 and CDR2: SGHVS, FNYEAQ. In DNA form, the CDR3 reads TGTGCCAGCAGCGCGTACACAGATACGCAGTATTTT. It specifies CASSAYTDTQYF.

The chain recombines TRBV28 with TRBJ2-3; no clear D. V lost 1 base, J lost 0 bases, and 5 bases lay in between. This CDR3 is 14 amino acids long. Germline-derived CDR1 and CDR2 are MDHEN and SYDVKM. The CDR3 DNA reads TGTGCCAGCAGTTTATCCTCCAGCACAGATACGCAGTATTTT. Translated: CASSLSSSTDTQYF.